The source of this T cell receptor beta chain is a study of STAT3 mutations in large granular lymphocyte leukemia. Concerning this clone itself: Its specificity is not known. Likely a read error: the CDR3 ends without its conserved phenylalanine or tryptophan. The limits of the CDR3 on the DNA are not certain, so only TCRdb's listed CDR3 is given.

Study-level results: Differing intervals and regimens complicate linking therapy response to clone burden. At least one immunodominant TCR beta clonotype appeared in every T-cell large granular lymphocyte leukemia patient. A small but highly pathogenic clone may have been missed.

Each sample's TCRbeta library yielded on average around 40,000 productive templates. TCRdb keeps only in-frame clones here, not all; method: immunoSEQ multiplex PCR. This sample contains fewer than 3,000 clones. The CDR3 contains 10 residues when both ends are counted. CDR1 and CDR2 (germline): SGHTA, FQGNSA. This clonotype originated in a human donor with T large granular lymphocyte leukemia. The donor label of this sample is uncertain. Some clones in this sample may be carry-over from other donors' samples. The chain has TRBV7-2 and TRBJ2-1; the DNA was not used to check the table's D call, TRBD1. The specimen sequenced was PBMCs. CDR3 protein: CASSLEYGNE.